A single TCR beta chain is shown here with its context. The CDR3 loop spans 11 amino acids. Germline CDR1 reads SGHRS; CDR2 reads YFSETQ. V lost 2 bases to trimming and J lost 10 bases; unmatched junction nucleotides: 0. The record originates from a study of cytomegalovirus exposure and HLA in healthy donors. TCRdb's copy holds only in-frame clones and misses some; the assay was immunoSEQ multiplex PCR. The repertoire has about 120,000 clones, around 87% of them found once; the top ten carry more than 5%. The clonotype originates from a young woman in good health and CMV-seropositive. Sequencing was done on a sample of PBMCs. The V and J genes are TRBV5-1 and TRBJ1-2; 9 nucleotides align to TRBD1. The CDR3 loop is CASSLQGAYTF. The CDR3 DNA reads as TGCGCCAGCAGCTTACAGGGGGCCTACACCTTC. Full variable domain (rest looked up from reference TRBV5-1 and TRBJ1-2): KAGVTQTPRYLIKTRGQQVTLSCSPISGHRSVSWYQQTPGQGLQFLFEYFSETQRNKGNFPGRFSGRQFSNSRSEMNVSTLELGDSALYLCASSLQGAYTFGSGTRLTVV.